The 7 T cell receptor beta chains below were found in one sample sequenced in a study of blood T cell repertoires in COVID-19. Clones were sequenced by immunoSEQ multiplex PCR, and TCRdb holds only the in-frame ones, with some missing. Here the sample spans 150,000 or so clones, around 84% being singletons. The sequencing input was PBMCs or T cells enriched from blood (not recorded which). All receptors derive from a woman between 45 and 65 years old who had recovered from COVID-19.

The chain employs TRBV4-2 and TRBJ2-4; 11 nucleotides align to TRBD2. Germline CDR1 is LGHNA and CDR2 is YNFKEQ. This CDR3 region has 14 residues. The ends lost 8 bases at V and 6 bases at J; junction bases unmatched: 6. This chain's CDR3 is CASDSGRARNIQYF. As DNA, the CDR3 is TGTGCCAGCGATAGCGGGAGGGCGCGAAACATTCAGTACTTC.

This clone was seen a handful of times. The J gene is TRBJ1-2, the V gene TRBV19, with 9 bases fitting TRBD1. With 5 bases clipped from V and 6 bases from J, the junction kept 10 bases outside the gene matches. Looked up from germline, CDR1 is LNHDA and CDR2 is SQIVND (reference sequence). The CDR3 consists of 15 residues. This CDR3 is CASSPRRDREHGYTF. For the CDR3, the DNA is TGTGCCAGTAGTCCTCGCCGGGACAGGGAGCATGGCTACACCTTC.

This clone came up a few times. The chain employs TRBV7-2 and TRBJ2-7, with D possibly matching TRBD2 (6 bases). The CDR3 extends over 15 amino acids. V was clipped by 5 bases and J by 1 base, with 15 bases between them. The germline V gene has CDR1 SGHTA and CDR2 FQGNSA. The DNA for the CDR3 is TGTGCCAGCAGCGTAGGGACTGGCCCTTCCTACGAGCAGTACTTC. It translates to CASSVGTGPSYEQYF.

The chain joins TRBV11-1 to TRBJ2-7; no clear D gene. Trimming took 3 bases from V and 2 from J, leaving 11 bases between them. CDR3 length: 14 amino acids. Germline lookup yields CDR1 SGHAT and CDR2 FQDESV (reference sequence). The CDR3 sequence: CASSLNRRTYEQYF. CDR3 nucleotide sequence: TGTGCCAGCAGCTTGAACAGAAGGACCTACGAGCAGTACTTC.

The CDR3 loop reads CVSTGGEGNSPLHF. The CDR3 DNA follows: TGTGTCTCGACAGGGGGCGAAGGAAATTCACCCCTCCACTTT. The chain combines TRBV19 with TRBJ1-6; TRBD1 aligns across 10 bases. Germline V gene lookup returns CDR1 LNHDA and CDR2 SQIVND (reference sequence). The CDR3 has 14 amino acids.

This clone has a single count. The J gene is TRBJ2-5, the V gene TRBV4-1, with TRBD1 matching 7 bases. The trim removed 6 bases at V and 4 bases at J, leaving 5 bases unmatched. The V gene's germline CDR1 is MGHRA and CDR2 YSYEKL. This CDR3 region has 13 residues. CDR3 sequence reads: CASSWTGLETQYF. The CDR3 DNA follows: TGCGCCAGCAGTTGGACAGGTCTAGAGACCCAGTACTTC.

This chain links TRBV4-3 with TRBJ1-2; D is perhaps TRBD1 (6 bases). Deletions cut 0 bases from V and 8 bases from J, with 28 bases between. From germline, CDR1 is LGHNA and CDR2 YSLEER. This CDR3 has 19 amino acids. The DNA for the CDR3 is TGCGCCAGCAGCCAAGATACCGGGAGGCTGGACAGCAGAAATTCGGGCTACACCTTC. As protein: CASSQDTGRLDSRNSGYTF.